A single sample is the source of the 22 T cell receptor beta chains below, sequenced in a study of blood T cell repertoires in COVID-19. Sequencing used immunoSEQ multiplex PCR; TCRdb keeps in-frame clones, though not all of them. The sample shows 55,000 to 80,000 clones, approximately 86% of them seen only once. Sample: peripheral blood. The receptors here all came from a human donor in a cohort sampled during active COVID-19.

In its sample, this clone was seen once. The V and J genes are TRBV9 and TRBJ2-1; 8 bases fit TRBD2. The CDR3 covers 18 residues. The V gene's germline CDR1 is SGDLS and CDR2 YYNGEE. The V gene end was trimmed by 0 bases and the J gene end by 4 bases; junction bases not matched to a gene: 12. CDR3 bases: TGTGCCAGCAGCGTAGCTATGCCTAGCGGGTTCACTTACAATGAGCAGTTCTTC. Encoded protein: CASSVAMPSGFTYNEQFF.

This clone appeared once. The chain has TRBV6-5 and TRBJ1-2; 8 nucleotides line up with TRBD1. The V gene end was trimmed by 6 bases and the J gene end by 7 bases; junction bases not matched to a gene: 13. CDR3 length: 15 residues. Germline V gene lookup returns CDR1 MNHEY and CDR2 SVGAGI. CDR3: CASRPPLQGGGGYTF. The CDR3 DNA reads as TGTGCCAGCAGACCGCCGTTACAGGGGGGAGGTGGCTACACCTTC.

The chain has TRBV5-1 and TRBJ2-7, with 8 bases matching TRBD1. The trim removed 3 bases at V and 4 bases at J, leaving 9 bases unmatched. The CDR3 length is 15 residues. Per the germline V gene, CDR1 is SGHRS and CDR2 is YFSETQ. For the CDR3, the DNA is TGCGCCAGCAGCTGGGGGACAGGTGGCGGGTACGAGCAGTACTTC. Residues: CASSWGTGGGYEQYF. The complete variable domain, with remaining parts taken from reference TRBV5-1 and TRBJ2-7, reads KAGVTQTPRYLIKTRGQQVTLSCSPISGHRSVSWYQQTPGQGLQFLFEYFSETQRNKGNFPGRFSGRQFSNSRSEMNVSTLELGDSALYLCASSWGTGGGYEQYFGPGTRLTVT.

The gene calls are TRBV28 and TRBJ2-7; TRBD1 is a possible D gene (6 bases). The germline V and J ends were trimmed by 4 bases and 12 bases, with 16 bases remaining between them. The CDR3 consists of 12 residues. Germline assignment: CDR1 MDHEN and CDR2 SYDVKM. CDR3 region: CASSWGRDTVYF. The DNA for the CDR3 is TGTGCCAGCAGTTGGGGAAGGGACACGGTGTACTTC.

The rearrangement uses TRBV30 and TRBJ1-1; D gene uncertain. Trimming pared 2 bases from V and 0 bases from J, leaving 7 bases between. The CDR3 is 13 residues long. Germline V gene sequence: CDR1 GTSNPN, CDR2 SVGIG (reference sequence). This CDR3 reads CAWSQNMNTEAFF. The CDR3 region has the DNA TGTGCCTGGAGTCAGAACATGAACACTGAAGCTTTCTTT.

This chain links TRBV6-1 with TRBJ2-2; TRBD2 is a possible D gene (6 bases). Germline V gene sequence: CDR1 MNHNS, CDR2 SASEGT. The CDR3 sequence is 13 residues long. V was clipped by 3 bases and J by 6 bases, with 8 bases between them. CDR3 loop: CASSEWGAGELFF. In nucleotides, the CDR3 is TGTGCCAGCAGTGAGTGGGGGGCCGGGGAGCTGTTTTTT.

The V gene is TRBV7-2, the J gene TRBJ2-5, with a weak D call TRBD2 (5 bases). The CDR3 extends over 13 amino acids. V was trimmed by 6 bases and J by 5 bases, leaving 13 bases between them. CDR1 is SGHTA and CDR2 is FQGNSA in the germline V gene. The CDR3 reads CASSPSSGETQYF. The CDR3 nucleotides are TGTGCCAGCAGTCCAAGTTCGGGGGAGACCCAGTACTTC.

This chain links TRBV2 with TRBJ2-1; D unclear. This CDR3 has 12 residues. V was pared by 3 bases and J by 10 bases, with 10 bases between. Germline V gene data show CDR1 as SNHLY and CDR2 as FYNNEI. The CDR3 is CASSDFNQEQFF. DNA of the CDR3: TGTGCCAGCAGTGACTTTAATCAGGAGCAGTTCTTC.

The rearrangement uses TRBV27 and TRBJ2-7, with TRBD1 matching over 9 bases. Losses at the gene ends were 0 bases for V and 6 bases for J; bases not matched to a gene: 21. The CDR3 is made up of 20 amino acids. The germline gives CDR1 MNHEY, CDR2 SMNVEV (reference sequence). CDR3 loop: CASSLSIVAPPGQGRGEQYF. The CDR3 DNA is TGTGCCAGCAGTTTATCGATAGTAGCTCCACCGGGACAGGGAAGGGGCGAGCAGTACTTC.

This sequence joins TRBV11-2 and TRBJ2-5, with a tentative D call TRBD1 (6 bases). V lost 5 bases and J 7 bases, leaving 14 bases between the germline ends. The germline V gene encodes CDR1 SGHAT and CDR2 FQNNGV. This CDR3 has 13 residues. The DNA for the CDR3 is TGTGCCAGCAGCATTGCAGGGGCCCCGACCCAGTACTTC. This sequence encodes CASSIAGAPTQYF.

The V gene is TRBV20-1, the J gene TRBJ2-4, with a possible D match to TRBD1 (6 bases). CDR3 length equals 13 residues. The germline V and J ends were trimmed by 3 bases and 8 bases, with 14 bases remaining between them. The V gene's germline CDR1 is DFQATT and CDR2 SNEGSKA (reference sequence). CDR3 DNA: TGCAGTGCTAGTACGGCACAGGGATACATTCAGTACTTC. This codes for CSASTAQGYIQYF.

The CDR3 spells CASSQNQRGPGELFF. CDR3 DNA sequence: TGCGCCAGCAGCCAGAACCAGCGGGGGCCCGGGGAGCTGTTTTTT. The V gene is TRBV5-1, the J gene TRBJ2-2; 8 positions agree with TRBD2. CDR3 length: 15 amino acids. With V trimmed by 4 bases and J by 6 bases, 8 bases remained unmatched. CDR1 SGHRS and CDR2 YFSETQ come from the germline V gene.

This chain joins TRBV28 and TRBJ2-1, with 7 positions matching TRBD1. The J segment lost 7 bases and the V segment lost 1 base, leaving 7 bases of the junction unmatched. The CDR3 is made up of 15 amino acids. Germline CDR1 reads MDHEN; CDR2 reads SYDVKM. The CDR3 reads CASSLLTGVGNEQFF. The CDR3 coding sequence is TGTGCCAGCAGTTTATTAACAGGGGTAGGGAATGAGCAGTTCTTC.

The chain uses TRBV6-5 and TRBJ1-2, with D possibly TRBD1 on 5 matching bases. Trimming stripped 2 bases from V and 4 bases from J, with 8 bases between. From germline, CDR1 is MNHEY and CDR2 SVGAGI. The CDR3 is 13 amino acids. DNA of the CDR3: TGTGCCAGCAGTTACCAGGGACTCTATGGCTACACCTTC. This translates into CASSYQGLYGYTF.

This chain joins TRBV24-1 and TRBJ1-5; D perhaps matches TRBD1 (6 bases). Trimming removed 6 bases at V and 5 bases at J, with 19 bases between. Germline V gene lookup returns CDR1 KGHDR and CDR2 SFDVKD. The CDR3 length is 16 residues. CDR3 sequence (DNA): TGTGCCACCAGTCCCTCCCCGGACAGAATGCATCAGCCCCAGCATTTT. It yields the protein CATSPSPDRMHQPQHF.

V usage is TRBV9 and J usage is TRBJ1-3; 7 nucleotides agree with TRBD1. There are 16 residues in the CDR3. V shed 0 bases, J shed 0 bases, and the junction held 3 bases outside the gene matches. CDR1 is SGDLS and CDR2 is YYNGEE in the germline V gene. The CDR3 bases are TGTGCCAGCAGCGTAGGACAGGGCGCCTCTGGAAACACCATATATTTT. Encoded protein: CASSVGQGASGNTIYF.

The chain joins TRBV19 to TRBJ1-2; 7 positions agree with TRBD1. This CDR3 comprises 16 residues. With 1 base clipped from V and 5 bases from J, the junction kept 10 bases outside the gene matches. Germline values: CDR1 LNHDA, CDR2 SQIVND (reference sequence). The chain's CDR3 is CASSIGPGQLTYGYTF. The CDR3 DNA reads as TGTGCCAGTAGTATAGGTCCGGGACAGCTAACGTATGGCTACACCTTC.

The genes are TRBV10-3 and TRBJ2-7; 9 nucleotides match TRBD1. The germline V gene has CDR1 ENHRY and CDR2 SYGVKD. V dropped 2 bases and J dropped 1; count of bases not matched to a gene: 0. CDR3 length equals 14 residues. The CDR3, as DNA: TGTGCCATCAGTGAGGGGACAGGGTCCTACGAGCAGTACTTC. Amino acids: CAISEGTGSYEQYF.

J is TRBJ1-1 and V is TRBV7-2, with 8 bases that match TRBD1. CDR3 length: 14 residues. Trimming removed 2 bases from V and 1 base from J; junction bases left unmatched: 0. CDR1 is SGHTA, CDR2 FQGNSA, per germline. The CDR3 sequence: CASSLTGGNTEAFF. Written as DNA, the CDR3 is TGTGCCAGCAGCTTAACAGGGGGGAACACTGAAGCTTTCTTT. Full variable domain (outside the CDR3, taken from reference TRBV7-2 and TRBJ1-1): GAGVSQSPSNKVTEKGKDVELRCDPISGHTALYWYRQSLGQGLEFLIYFQGNSAPDKSGLPSDRFSAERTGGSVSTLTIQRTQQEDSAVYLCASSLTGGNTEAFFGQGTRLTVV.

The chain has TRBV4-3 and TRBJ2-2, with D unresolved. With 1 base removed from V and 7 bases from J, the gap between germline ends came to 7 bases. The CDR3 is made up of 13 amino acids. Per the germline V gene, CDR1 is LGHNA and CDR2 is YSLEER. The CDR3 bases are TGCGCCAGCAGCCAAGTAACATACGGGGAGCTGTTTTTT. Residues: CASSQVTYGELFF.

This chain connects TRBV19 to TRBJ1-6, with 9 bases identical to TRBD1. This CDR3 has 14 amino acids. V gave up 6 bases and J gave up 9 bases; unmatched junction bases: 6. Germline CDR1 LNHDA, CDR2 SQIVND (reference sequence). CDR3 loop: CASRPGQGSSPLHF. CDR3 coding DNA: TGTGCCAGTAGACCGGGACAGGGATCTTCACCCCTCCACTTT.

The chain carries TRBV19 and TRBJ1-5; TRBD1 matches 7 bases. This CDR3 region has 16 residues. Germline CDR1 LNHDA, CDR2 SQIVND (reference sequence). V gave up 1 base and J gave up 2 bases; unmatched junction bases: 5. CDR3 amino acids: CASSIADRVGNQPQHF. The CDR3 bases are TGTGCCAGTAGTATAGCCGACAGGGTTGGCAATCAGCCCCAGCATTTT.